Listed below are T cell receptor beta chains from one sample, sequenced in a study of radiotherapy plus CTLA-4 blockade in lung cancer. Sequencing used immunoSEQ multiplex PCR; TCRdb keeps in-frame clones, though not all of them. The table records more than 75,000 clones, around 84% of them present only once. The sequencing here drew on peripheral blood, taken from a patient treated with radiotherapy plus ipilimumab. These receptors were collected from a human donor with non-small cell lung cancer who had stable disease on radiotherapy plus ipilimumab. CDR3s include the opening cysteine and the closing phenylalanine or tryptophan. The order of the fields is V gene, CDR3 length, J gene, D gene, clone size, CDR3 protein, CDR3 DNA. The D gene is left open where the match is weak. Some rows have no size entry. The others give once, few or many, or a class for an expanded clone.

V gene: TRBV6-5; CDR3 length: 15; J gene: TRBJ1-1; D gene: TRBD1; clone size: -; CDR3 protein: CASSYSRGRGTEAFF; CDR3 DNA: TGTGCCAGCAGTTACTCGAGGGGGCGCGGCACTGAAGCTTTCTTT
V gene: TRBV28; CDR3 length: 15; J gene: TRBJ1-6; D gene: -; clone size: -; CDR3 protein: CASSSPSSYNSPLHF; CDR3 DNA: TGTGCCAGCAGCTCCCCGTCCAGCTATAATTCACCCCTCCACTTT
V gene: TRBV28; CDR3 length: 14; J gene: TRBJ2-3; D gene: -; clone size: -; CDR3 protein: CASSYGGSTDTQYF; CDR3 DNA: TGTGCCAGCAGTTACGGCGGGAGCACAGATACGCAGTATTTT
V gene: TRBV2; CDR3 length: 14; J gene: TRBJ1-2; D gene: -; clone size: -; CDR3 protein: CASSGTELNYGYTF; CDR3 DNA: TGTGCCAGCAGTGGGACGGAACTTAACTATGGCTACACCTTC
V gene: TRBV9; CDR3 length: 13; J gene: TRBJ1-6; D gene: -; clone size: -; CDR3 protein: CASSGTPDSPLHF; CDR3 DNA: TGTGCCAGCAGCGGTACCCCGGACAGTCCGCTCCACTTT
V gene: TRBV13; CDR3 length: 15; J gene: TRBJ1-6; D gene: -; clone size: once; CDR3 protein: CASSSRASAGSPLHF; CDR3 DNA: TGTGCCAGCAGCTCTCGGGCCTCGGCGGGTTCACCCCTCCACTTT
V gene: TRBV7-9; CDR3 length: 14; J gene: TRBJ2-7; D gene: -; clone size: -; CDR3 protein: CASSKGQGTYEQYF; CDR3 DNA: TGTGCCAGCAGCAAGGGACAAGGCACCTACGAGCAGTACTTC
V gene: TRBV10-1; CDR3 length: 16; J gene: TRBJ2-1; D gene: TRBD2; clone size: -; CDR3 protein: CASSESGLAGDNEQFF; CDR3 DNA: TGCGCCAGCAGTGAGTCGGGGCTAGCGGGAGACAATGAGCAGTTCTTC
V gene: TRBV18; CDR3 length: 13; J gene: TRBJ2-7; D gene: -; clone size: -; CDR3 protein: CASSGNKVDEQYF; CDR3 DNA: TGTGCCAGCTCGGGGAATAAGGTAGACGAGCAGTACTTC
V gene: TRBV6-6; CDR3 length: 15; J gene: TRBJ2-3; D gene: TRBD1; clone size: -; CDR3 protein: CASSHRTGNTDTQYF; CDR3 DNA: TGTGCCAGCAGTCATCGGACAGGGAATACAGATACGCAGTATTTT
V gene: TRBV5-5; CDR3 length: 13; J gene: TRBJ1-1; D gene: -; clone size: -; CDR3 protein: CASSSVGNTEAFF; CDR3 DNA: TGTGCCAGCAGTTCCGTGGGGAACACTGAAGCTTTCTTT
V gene: TRBV2; CDR3 length: 14; J gene: TRBJ2-3; D gene: -; clone size: -; CDR3 protein: CASSVGSQRDTQYF; CDR3 DNA: TGTGCCAGCAGTGTCGGTAGCCAGAGGGATACGCAGTATTTT